This T cell receptor (beta chain) is drawn from a study of CD8+ T cells in alopecia areata. Study summary: It was 6 to 18 months of tofacitinib, and then there were 6 months off drug. Study outcomes and limitations: Clonality exceeded that of normal scalp in lesional scalp, most notably in alopecia totalis/universalis.

As the sequencing template, cDNA was produced by extracting RNA and reverse transcribing it. Profiled with immunoSEQ multiplex PCR; TCRdb holds only in-frame clones, not every one. The table records fewer than 200,000 clones, under 60% of them present only once. With respect to this clone: The antigen is not known.

Trimming stripped 2 bases from V and 2 bases from J, with 10 bases between. This CDR3 spans 14 amino acids. Looked up from germline, CDR1 is SGHRS and CDR2 is YFSETQ. As for treatment: oral pan-JAK inhibitor, 5-10 mg twice daily. The sequence derives from a human donor with alopecia areata. V is TRBV5-1 and J is TRBJ1-1; a weak D match, TRBD1 (6 bases). The sample in question was CD8+ T cells sorted from blood, obtained at week 24, from a patient treated with tofacitinib. CDR3 amino acids: CASSFGTINTEAFF. DNA of the CDR3: TGCGCCAGCAGCTTTGGGACAATCAACACTGAAGCTTTCTTT.